The 6 T cell receptor beta chains reported below all come from one sample, sequenced in a study of T cell responses to AZD1222 COVID-19 vaccine. Clones were read by immunoSEQ multiplex PCR, and TCRdb kept only the in-frame ones, dropping some. There are 110,000 to 150,000 clones in the sample; 92% occur only once, and about 3% lies in the top ten. The sequencing here drew on peripheral blood, taken on day 0 of AZD1222 vaccination. These receptors were obtained from an adult in good health.

The CDR3: CASSLWQNSYEQYF. CDR3 DNA: TGTGCCAGCAGCTTATGGCAAAACTCCTACGAGCAGTACTTC. This chain uses TRBV11-2 with TRBJ2-7; D is unclear. V lost 2 bases and J 0 bases, leaving 8 bases between the germline ends. CDR1 SGHAT and CDR2 FQNNGV come from the germline V gene. The CDR3 runs 14 residues.

The chain links TRBV7-8 to TRBJ2-1; 11 positions match TRBD1. The length of the CDR3 is 15 residues. Germline V lookup: CDR1 SGHVS, CDR2 FQNEAQ. After removal of 5 bases from V and 6 bases from J, the junction contained 6 bases not matched to a gene. CDR3 amino acids: CASSRGTGGLNEQFF. The CDR3, as DNA: TGTGCCAGCAGCCGCGGGACAGGGGGGCTCAATGAGCAGTTCTTC.

This clone was found a few times. The rearrangement uses TRBV19 and TRBJ2-5; D is unresolved. The CDR3 sequence is 13 residues long. Looked up from germline, CDR1 is LNHDA and CDR2 is SQIVND (reference sequence). V shed 7 bases and J shed 6 bases, with 15 bases lying between them. In DNA, the CDR3 is TGTGCCAGTACTGTCTCGGGCGGAAAGACCCAGTACTTC. Protein: CASTVSGGKTQYF.

The rearrangement links TRBV5-4 to TRBJ2-1, with 13 bases aligning to TRBD2. This CDR3 is built from 15 residues. The germline CDR1 and CDR2 sequences are SGHNT and YYREEE (reference sequence). V dropped 5 bases and J dropped 12; count of bases not matched to a gene: 11. DNA for the CDR3: TGTGCCAGCAGATCCGAGGGACTAGCGGGAAGTCCGCAGTTCTTC. It translates to CASRSEGLAGSPQFF.

The J gene is TRBJ1-2, the V gene TRBV5-8; 7 nucleotides line up with TRBD1. V lost 0 bases and J lost 4; bases outside the gene matches: 9. The CDR3 loop spans 16 amino acids. CDR1 is SGHTS, CDR2 YDEGEE, per germline. The CDR3 DNA is TGTGCCAGCAGCTTGGCTGGGGGACAGTTGTCCTATGGCTACACCTTC. It is translated as CASSLAGGQLSYGYTF.

The J gene is TRBJ1-2, the V gene TRBV12-3 or TRBV12-4; D perhaps matches TRBD1 (6 bases). V was shortened by 5 bases and J by 4 bases, with 11 bases between the two germline ends. This CDR3 has 13 amino acids. CDR3 protein: CASSTQGPYGYTF. In DNA form, the CDR3 reads TGTGCCAGCAGTACCCAGGGGCCCTATGGCTACACCTTC.